Below, 28 T cell receptor beta chains from the same sample are listed, as sequenced in a study of Ad26.COV2.S vaccination and SARS-CoV-2 variants. This sample's treatment: 15 to 20 received Ad26.COV2.S at low or high dose, single or two shots; about 5 received placebo; per-sample allocation not given. Samples analyzed were those drawn on day 63 after the first vaccine or placebo injection. The method was immunoSEQ multiplex PCR; TCRdb's version includes in-frame clones alone and lacks a portion of them. Of about 420,000 clones listed, over 75% are singletons. The material was peripheral blood, obtained in a trial of Ad26.COV2.S vaccine versus placebo. The receptor set was obtained from a person aged 18-65 years who received the Ad26.COV2.S COVID-19 vaccine or a placebo.

The chain recombines TRBV11-3 with TRBJ2-7; D possibly corresponds to TRBD2 (6 bases). Trimming took 1 base from V and 5 from J, leaving 12 bases between them. Per germline, CDR1 SGHNT and CDR2 YENEEA. This CDR3 has 14 amino acids. The CDR3 DNA sequence: TGTGCCAGCAGCTTAGGCTCTGGGACTCACGAGCAGTACTTC. It translates to CASSLGSGTHEQYF.

The V call is TRBV27, the J call TRBJ2-2; D is unresolved. Germline loops: CDR1 MNHEY, CDR2 SMNVEV (reference sequence). The V end lost 0 bases, the J end lost 4 bases, and 3 bases lay between the germline ends. The CDR3 spans 13 residues. The CDR3 loop is CASSLSSTGELFF. CDR3 in DNA: TGTGCCAGCAGTTTATCGAGCACCGGGGAGCTGTTTTTT.

CDR3 DNA: TGTGCCAGCTCACCACCGGCCGGGGGCCTGGGGGAGCAGTACTTC. As protein: CASSPPAGGLGEQYF. The V call is TRBV18, the J call TRBJ2-7; possibly TRBD1 or TRBD2 for D (6 bases each). Per germline, CDR1 KGHSH and CDR2 LQKENI. Deletions cut 0 bases from V and 7 bases from J, with 16 bases between. The CDR3 is 15 amino acids. Using reference TRBV18 and TRBJ2-7 for the parts outside the CDR3, the full variable domain is NAGVMQNPRHLVRRRGQEARLRCSPMKGHSHVYWYRQLPEEGLKFMVYLQKENIIDESGMPKERFSAEFPKEGPSILRIQQVVRGDSAAYFCASSPPAGGLGEQYFGPGTRLTVT.

This chain connects TRBV6-1 to TRBJ2-5; 9 nucleotides match TRBD1. The ends lost 2 bases at V and 6 bases at J; junction bases unmatched: 10. There are 16 residues in the CDR3. The germline gives CDR1 MNHNS, CDR2 SASEGT. CDR3 protein: CASSEQPGQGVKTQYF. The CDR3 region has the DNA TGTGCCAGCAGTGAACAACCGGGACAGGGTGTGAAGACCCAGTACTTC.

The rearrangement joins TRBV19 to TRBJ2-1; D is possibly TRBD2 (5 bases). The V gene lost 5 bases and the J gene lost 8 bases, with 13 bases spanning the gap. The germline gives CDR1 LNHDA, CDR2 SQIVND (reference sequence). The CDR3 contains 13 residues. The CDR3 protein is CASSLSSWDEQFF. As DNA, the CDR3 is TGTGCCAGTAGTCTCTCTAGCTGGGATGAGCAGTTCTTC.

This clone has just one count. J is TRBJ1-2 and V is TRBV27; TRBD1 aligns across 7 bases. The junction had 0 bases not matched to a gene; V was cut back by 2 bases and J by 3 bases. The CDR3 is made up of 13 amino acids. In germline, CDR1 is MNHEY, CDR2 SMNVEV (reference sequence). CDR3 DNA: TGTGCCAGCAGTTTACAGGGGGACTATGGCTACACCTTC. Residues: CASSLQGDYGYTF.

The chain carries TRBV3-1 (or the pseudogene TRBV3-2) and TRBJ2-6; perhaps D is TRBD1 or TRBD2 (5 bases each). Trimming shortened V by 0 bases and J by 2 bases, and 8 bases separated the two germline ends. This CDR3 contains 16 residues. In germline, CDR1 is LGHDT, CDR2 YNNKEL (reference sequence). DNA of the CDR3: TGTGCCAGCAGCCAAGAATGGGGGACTGGGGCCAACGTCCTGACTTTC. Residues: CASSQEWGTGANVLTF.

In its sample, this clone was seen once. The V call is TRBV19, the J call TRBJ1-1; 8 bases are shared with TRBD1. CDR1 and CDR2 from the germline V gene are LNHDA and SQIVND (reference sequence). V lost 6 bases, J lost 2 bases, and 14 bases stayed unmatched. The length of the CDR3 is 17 residues. In DNA form, the CDR3 reads TGTGCCAGTAGGCCCCGACGGGGACAGGAAGTTAACACTGAAGCTTTCTTT. It translates to CASRPRRGQEVNTEAFF.

The V call is TRBV6-2 or TRBV6-3, the J call TRBJ2-3; 8 bases are a match to TRBD2. Germline lookup yields CDR1 MNHEY and CDR2 SVGEGT. Trimming cost V 5 bases and J 4 bases; bases outside gene matches: 17. The length of the CDR3 is 18 residues. The CDR3 loop is CASSDRTLGGGRSDTQYF. The CDR3 DNA follows: TGTGCCAGCAGTGACCGAACCTTGGGCGGGGGGCGCTCAGATACGCAGTATTTT.

The V gene is TRBV6-5, the J gene TRBJ1-6; D gene uncertain. The CDR3 loop spans 16 amino acids. The V end lost 2 bases, the J end lost 4 bases, and 12 bases lay between the germline ends. Germline V CDR1 and CDR2: MNHEY, SVGAGI. Here the CDR3 reads CASSYGAAVYNSPLHF. The CDR3 region has the DNA TGTGCCAGCAGTTACGGCGCTGCCGTTTATAATTCACCCCTCCACTTT.

The CDR3 sequence: CASSPTTSGGHTGELFF. The CDR3 DNA reads TGTGCCAGCAGTCCTACTACTAGCGGGGGGCACACCGGGGAGCTGTTTTTT. This chain connects TRBV3-1 (or the pseudogene TRBV3-2) to TRBJ2-2, with 12 bases that match TRBD2. Germline-derived CDR1 and CDR2 are LGHDT and YNNKEL (reference sequence). With 6 bases clipped from V and 3 bases from J, the junction kept 8 bases outside the gene matches. The CDR3 contains 17 residues.

This clone was observed once. CDR3 region: CASSITSDSGGTQYF. CDR3 sequence (DNA): TGTGCCAGCAGCATCACGAGCGACAGCGGAGGTACGCAGTATTTT. This sequence joins TRBV7-2 and TRBJ2-3; D could derive from TRBD1 or TRBD2 (5 bases each). This CDR3 has 15 amino acids. The V end lost 5 bases, the J end lost 8 bases, and 20 bases lay between the germline ends. Germline CDR1 SGHTA, CDR2 FQGNSA.

The chain recombines TRBV5-1 with TRBJ2-7; 7 nucleotides match TRBD1. The CDR3 length is 14 residues. J was trimmed by 0 bases and V by 2 bases; bases with no gene match: 2. Germline CDR1 reads SGHRS; CDR2 reads YFSETQ. CDR3 in amino acids: CASSFGTASYEQYF. CDR3 bases: TGCGCCAGCAGCTTCGGGACAGCCTCCTACGAGCAGTACTTC. Full variable domain (remainder filled in from reference TRBV5-1 and TRBJ2-7): KAGVTQTPRYLIKTRGQQVTLSCSPISGHRSVSWYQQTPGQGLQFLFEYFSETQRNKGNFPGRFSGRQFSNSRSEMNVSTLELGDSALYLCASSFGTASYEQYFGPGTRLTVT.

A note on this clone: At one boundary the junction diverges from the germline segment, which might be a read error. The chain joins TRBV2 to TRBJ1-1; D not resolved. Germline V gene data show CDR1 as SNHLY and CDR2 as FYNNEI. The CDR3 sequence is 13 residues long. CDR3 DNA sequence: TGTGCCAGAAGTTTGGCAGGCTACTCCTCATACACATTT. It encodes CARSLAGYSSYTF.

The chain has TRBV5-1 and TRBJ2-5; 10 nucleotides align to TRBD2. The CDR3 has 15 residues. Germline V gene sequence: CDR1 SGHRS, CDR2 YFSETQ. V shed 4 bases, J shed 0 bases, and the junction held 3 bases outside the gene matches. CDR3 sequence reads: CASSPGTSDQETQYF. The CDR3 DNA sequence: TGCGCCAGCAGCCCCGGGACTAGCGACCAAGAGACCCAGTACTTC.

Notes on this clone: At one end, the junction sequence differs from germline, possibly due to a read error. The chain carries TRBV6-6 and TRBJ2-7; 8 bases agree with TRBD1. The germline gives CDR1 MNHNY, CDR2 SVGAGI (reference sequence). The CDR3 contains 15 residues. CDR3 nucleotide sequence: TGTGCCAGCATTTACTCAACAGGGGGTTCGTACGAGCAGTACTTC. Amino acids: CASIYSTGGSYEQYF.

The chain has TRBV12-2 and TRBJ2-7; the table calls TRBD1, which could not be checked here. TRBV12-2 represents a pseudogene. The CDR3 contains 17 residues. CDR3 sequence: CASRLPPPHIKSYEQYF. In DNA form, the CDR3 reads TGTGCAAGTCGTTTGCCCCCACCCCACATAAAATCCTACGAGCAGTACTTC.

The V call is TRBV27, the J call TRBJ2-3, with D tentatively TRBD1 (6 bases). The CDR3 covers 13 residues. The germline V and J ends were trimmed by 3 bases and 5 bases, with 9 bases remaining between them. CDR1 and CDR2 (germline): MNHEY, SMNVEV (reference sequence). CDR3 region: CASSFQGIDTQYF. The CDR3 nucleotides are TGTGCCAGCAGTTTCCAGGGGATAGATACGCAGTATTTT.

This chain links TRBV11-2 with TRBJ1-6; D is ambiguous. The CDR3 is 13 residues long. V lost 6 bases and J 9 bases, leaving 12 bases between the germline ends. In germline, CDR1 is SGHAT, CDR2 FQNNGV. CDR3 protein: CASSTALLSPLHF. CDR3 sequence (DNA): TGTGCCAGCAGTACTGCATTACTTTCACCCCTCCACTTT.

A single count supports this clone. The rearrangement joins TRBV29-1 to TRBJ2-3, with TRBD1 matching 8 bases. J was trimmed by 0 bases and V by 7 bases; bases with no gene match: 6. CDR1 is SQVTM and CDR2 is ANQGSEA in the germline V gene. The CDR3 contains 14 residues. CDR3 in DNA: TGCAGCGGGATTGGGACAGGCAGCACAGATACGCAGTATTTT. Its protein is CSGIGTGSTDTQYF.

The chain links TRBV5-4 to TRBJ2-5; D not certain. This CDR3 has 16 residues. The ends were cut back, 0 bases at V and 7 bases at J, with 19 bases in the middle. Germline values: CDR1 SGHNT, CDR2 YYREEE (reference sequence). The CDR3 nucleotides read TGTGCCAGCAGCTTGGCTGGCAGGTTCGACCCACGGACCCAGTACTTC. It encodes CASSLAGRFDPRTQYF.

Written as DNA, the CDR3 is TGTGCCAGTAGTATGGCCCCCCCTCTTGACCGATCCATAGGGACTGAAGCTTTCTTT. It is translated as CASSMAPPLDRSIGTEAFF. V is TRBV19 and J is TRBJ1-1; D is undetermined. The CDR3 contains 19 residues. CDR1 LNHDA and CDR2 SQIVND come from the germline V gene (reference sequence). V lost 3 bases and J 5 bases, leaving 28 bases between the germline ends.

In this sample, this clone turned up once. The V call is TRBV19, the J call TRBJ1-6; no clear D. The ends were cut back, 5 bases at V and 6 bases at J, with 11 bases in the middle. CDR1 is LNHDA, CDR2 SQIVND, per germline (reference sequence). The CDR3 is 14 amino acids. CDR3 protein: CASSSYGGNSPLHF. CDR3 DNA sequence: TGTGCCAGTAGTTCATATGGTGGTAATTCACCCCTCCACTTT.

V is TRBV30 and J is TRBJ2-5; D remains ambiguous. The CDR3 totals 14 residues. CDR1 and CDR2 from the germline V gene are GTSNPN and SVGIG (reference sequence). Trimming stripped 2 bases from V and 5 bases from J, with 15 bases between. CDR3 in amino acids: CAWSSGQVTETQYF. DNA of the CDR3: TGTGCCTGGAGTTCCGGGCAGGTCACGGAGACCCAGTACTTC.

This clone came up once. The J gene is TRBJ2-3, the V gene TRBV4-1, with 11 bases lining up with TRBD2. The CDR3 loop spans 18 amino acids. Germline trimming cut 2 bases from V and 5 bases from J; bases unmatched to any gene: 12. CDR1 MGHRA and CDR2 YSYEKL come from the germline V gene. CDR3 residues: CASSQTASGGWQVDTQYF. The CDR3 DNA reads TGCGCCAGCAGCCAAACGGCTAGCGGGGGGTGGCAGGTAGATACGCAGTATTTT.

This sequence joins TRBV5-5 and TRBJ1-4, with unresolved D. Germline values: CDR1 SGHKS, CDR2 YYEKEE (reference sequence). This CDR3 spans 14 amino acids. V was trimmed by 4 bases and J by 6 bases, leaving 13 bases between them. This CDR3 reads CASSPDPFHEKLFF. The CDR3 DNA sequence: TGTGCCAGCAGCCCGGACCCGTTCCATGAAAAACTGTTTTTT.

The chain is built from TRBV7-2 and TRBJ2-5; possible D gene TRBD1, 6 bases. Between the trimmed V and J ends, which lost 1 base and 3 bases, there was a span of 6 bases. This CDR3 has 13 amino acids. CDR1 is SGHTA, CDR2 FQGNSA, per germline. This chain's CDR3 is CASSLDREETQYF. The DNA of the CDR3 is TGTGCCAGCAGCTTAGACAGGGAAGAGACCCAGTACTTC.

CDR3 nucleotides: TGTGCCAGCAGTTACGAATTGTGGACTAGCGGTTCCTACGAGCAGTACTTC. This codes for CASSYELWTSGSYEQYF. V gene TRBV6-2 or TRBV6-3 combines with J gene TRBJ2-7, with 10 nucleotides matching TRBD2. The CDR3 runs to 17 residues. Germline trimming cut 2 bases from V and 1 base from J; bases unmatched to any gene: 8. From germline, CDR1 is MNHEY and CDR2 SVGEGT.